Detailed here is one TCR beta chain. The sample originates from a study of blood T cell repertoires in COVID-19. Here immunoSEQ multiplex PCR was the method, and the copy in TCRdb shows in-frame clones only, minus some. The table has tens of thousands of clones, about 89% seen once. The CDR3 sequence is 17 residues long. Germline V gene data show CDR1 as SGHRS and CDR2 as YFSETQ. V gave up 3 bases and J gave up 7 bases; unmatched junction bases: 9. Material for sequencing was PBMCs or T cells enriched from blood (not recorded which). The TCR was taken from a woman in her forties or fifties with acute COVID-19. The gene calls are TRBV5-1 and TRBJ1-6; 11 bases line up with TRBD1. This CDR3 is CASSSRPGTGGNSPLHF. CDR3 bases: TGCGCCAGCAGCTCACGACCCGGGACAGGGGGGAATTCACCCCTCCACTTT. The whole variable domain, filled in from reference TRBV5-1 and TRBJ1-6, reads KAGVTQTPRYLIKTRGQQVTLSCSPISGHRSVSWYQQTPGQGLQFLFEYFSETQRNKGNFPGRFSGRQFSNSRSEMNVSTLELGDSALYLCASSSRPGTGGNSPLHFGNGTRLTVT.